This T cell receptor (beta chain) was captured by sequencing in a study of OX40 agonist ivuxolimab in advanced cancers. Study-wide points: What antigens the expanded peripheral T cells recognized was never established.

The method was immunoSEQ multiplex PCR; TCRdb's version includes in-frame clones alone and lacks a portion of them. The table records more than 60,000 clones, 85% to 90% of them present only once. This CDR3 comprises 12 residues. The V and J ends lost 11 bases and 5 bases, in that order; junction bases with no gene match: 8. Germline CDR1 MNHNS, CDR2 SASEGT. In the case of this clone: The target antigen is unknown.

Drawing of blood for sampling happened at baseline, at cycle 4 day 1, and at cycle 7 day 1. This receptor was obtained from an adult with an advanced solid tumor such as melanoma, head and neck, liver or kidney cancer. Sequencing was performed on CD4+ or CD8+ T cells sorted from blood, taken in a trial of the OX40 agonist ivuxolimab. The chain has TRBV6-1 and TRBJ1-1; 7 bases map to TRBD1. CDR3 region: CAGMRGLTEAFF. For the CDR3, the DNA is TGTGCCGGGATGAGGGGGCTGACTGAAGCTTTCTTT.